This T cell receptor beta chain was recorded in a study of tumor-infiltrating lymphocytes in primary liver carcinoma (dated by TCRdb to about 2017). The study in broad terms: Four to six patients with histopathologically diagnosed primary liver carcinoma underwent surgical resection in China between late 2015 and March 2016. Samples yielded roughly 3.65 to 7.5 million productive TCRbeta reads; read depth did not differ significantly between tissue types. High reproducibility was observed for the technical replicate repertoires, with mean shared-clone rates approximately 0.9 and correlation coefficients above 0.98. Tumors of the five patients were stage T1-T3 N0M0 with maximum diameters of 4.2 to 10 cm. A total of around 35 specimens from 5 patients, comprising some 25 tumor regions, 5 adjacent noncancerous liver tissues and 5 peripheral blood samples, were covered by TCRbeta repertoire sequencing. Of the five patients, three men and two women aged 30 to 69 years, four had hepatocellular carcinoma and one had combined HCC and intrahepatic cholangiocarcinoma. The study combined TCRbeta repertoire sequencing, expression microarrays and whole-exome sequencing across five regions of each liver tumor, with adjacent normal tissue and blood.

TRIzol reagent was used to extract blood RNA from unsorted whole blood, while the DNeasy Blood & Tissue kit provided the germline DNA. Patients had chronic HBV infection and were treatment-naive at sampling. Before surgery, four milliliters of peripheral blood were collected into K2EDTA tubes. At the junction V is shortened by 2 bases and J by 8 bases; bases outside the gene matches: 9. Including cysteine and phenylalanine, the CDR3 has 16 amino acids. CDR3 DNA is the only sequence kept; it has 48 bases, read in frame from the first base. Looking up the germline V gene yields CDR1 MNHEY and CDR2 SVGEGT. The full study reports these points: Bulk unsorted samples precluded comparing CD4+ and CD8+ T cell repertoires. Repertoire overlap was found to be higher between tumor regions (mean around 35%) than between tumor-adjacent (around 17%) or tumor-blood (14%) pairs, consistent with antigen-driven expansion. Only the TCR beta chain was sequenced, which likely underestimates true repertoire diversity because unpaired alpha chains were not captured. The top 250 clones made up a significantly larger repertoire fraction in tumors than in blood (p = 0.039). The study included only a few patients, and the authors note findings should be validated in a larger study.

About this clonotype itself: Its binding antigen is unknown. The record has no base qualities; no much larger clone is one base away.

Starting from around 520 ng total RNA, TCRbeta-specific cDNA was produced by reverse transcription with a constant-region primer and ProtoScript II reverse transcriptase. The TCRbeta libraries were prepared through three rounds of nested multiplex PCR following a slightly modified ARM-PCR procedure. Each of the first two PCR rounds ran for about 10 cycles and used multiplex TRBV1-TRBV30 forward primers together with a Cbeta reverse primer. A final 25-cycle PCR with Deep VentR polymerase added sample barcodes and Illumina adapters. Amplicons of 200-500 bp were gel-purified with a QIAquick gel extraction kit before sequencing. An Illumina HiSeq 2500 was used to sequence the TCRbeta amplicons with 250-bp paired-end reads. The original methods were these. Reads were quality-trimmed with Trimmomatic v0.33, and paired reads were merged with FLASH v1.2.11 to recover full CDR3 sequences. V, D and J germline segments were assigned to the rearranged TCRbeta sequences by MiGEC v1.2.1b. VDJtools v1.0.0 computed clonotype statistics and Shannon-Wiener diversity indices. Except for diversity analysis, only the 250 most abundant clonotypes of each sample were used in subsequent analyses to reduce sampling bias. Through fastp at Q25 and MiXCR, TCRdb rebuilt clones from the public reads, retaining in-frame beta chains. One record per CDR3 amino acid sequence lists the most common genes and DNA. What appears here as the V and J calls and clone size reflects TCRdb's work, not the paper's. This sample is represented by 300,000 to 400,000 distinct CDR3 sequences; less than 75% of them were singletons. The ten largest clones capture approximately 9% of the sample.

This clonotype was sampled from a man aged 35 to 55 with primary liver carcinoma and hepatitis B virus infection. The V and J genes are TRBV6-2 or TRBV6-3 and TRBJ2-1; TRBD2 fits 10 bases in the junction. Sequencing was performed on peripheral blood. The base sequence is TGTGCCAGCAGTTACCCAAGCGGGAGGGCGAGGGATGAGCAGTTCTTC. It codes for CASSYPSGRARDEQFF.